This TCR beta chain was found in a study of beta chain features in type 1 diabetes. Study-level background: Age, gender, cell numbers and subset yield matched between patients and controls.

Study-level points and caveats: Naive, central memory and regulatory TCRB repertoires appeared more similar among patients than healthy donors.

The whole isolated RNA underwent reverse transcription, so sequencing captured expressed TCRB transcripts. The data were produced by immunoSEQ multiplex PCR, yet TCRdb's version contains in-frame clones alone and is incomplete. The sample has hundreds of thousands of clones; 15% to 18% are singletons. With respect to this clone: Antigen specificity is unknown.

The germline gives CDR1 SGHRS, CDR2 YFSETQ. V was clipped by 0 bases and J by 5 bases, with 5 bases between them. The length of the CDR3 is 12 residues. Sequenced input: naive CD4+ T cells from blood. The chain joins TRBV5-1 to TRBJ2-5; D gene unclear. The clonotype was recovered from a man aged 18-30 years in good health. The chain's CDR3 is CASSLGLETQYF. CDR3 DNA sequence: TGCGCCAGCAGCTTGGGTTTGGAGACCCAGTACTTC.